The 26 T cell receptor beta chains given below trace back to one sample, sequenced in a study of blood T cell repertoires in COVID-19. Method: immunoSEQ multiplex PCR; TCRdb's copy keeps in-frame clones and lacks some. This table holds about 300,000 clones, 90% found once. The sample consisted of peripheral blood. The source of these receptors is a young woman with COVID-19, enrolled during active disease.

The chain links TRBV2 to TRBJ2-2, with a possible D match to TRBD1 (5 bases). The CDR3 is made up of 14 amino acids. Germline CDR1 reads SNHLY; CDR2 reads FYNNEI. Deletions cut 6 bases from V and 5 bases from J, with 13 bases between. In nucleotides, the CDR3 is TGTGCCAGCAGAGCACCGACAGTTACCGGGGAGCTGTTTTTT. Its protein is CASRAPTVTGELFF.

The sample holds one count of this clone. The chain links TRBV27 to TRBJ1-1, with TRBD1 matching over 8 bases. The V segment lost 5 bases and the J segment 1 base; nucleotides outside the gene matches: 6. The CDR3 consists of 15 residues. Looked up from germline, CDR1 is MNHEY and CDR2 is SMNVEV (reference sequence). CDR3 bases: TGTGCCAGCAGTCCAAGGACAGGGCGGAACACTGAAGCTTTCTTT. This gives the protein CASSPRTGRNTEAFF.

The J gene is TRBJ2-5, the V gene TRBV30; 12 bases are shared with TRBD2. The CDR3 covers 14 residues. Germline V lookup: CDR1 GTSNPN, CDR2 SVGIG (reference sequence). The V gene end was trimmed by 3 bases and the J gene end by 4 bases; junction bases not matched to a gene: 3. CDR3 in DNA: TGTGCCTGGAGCCCGGGACTAGCGGGAGAGACCCAGTACTTC. Translated: CAWSPGLAGETQYF.

This chain links TRBV2 with TRBJ1-5, with TRBD1 identical over 8 bases. CDR1 and CDR2 (germline): SNHLY, FYNNEI. The CDR3 runs to 14 residues. After removal of 4 bases from V and 3 bases from J, the junction contained 2 bases not matched to a gene. The CDR3 here is CASSGDRTNQPQHF. CDR3 DNA sequence: TGTGCCAGCAGTGGGGACAGGACCAATCAGCCCCAGCATTTT.

This clone has only a few counts. The gene calls are TRBV18 and TRBJ2-7; 10 bases line up with TRBD1. CDR1 is KGHSH and CDR2 is LQKENI in the germline V gene. V dropped 0 bases and J dropped 3; count of bases not matched to a gene: 5. The CDR3 contains 16 residues. The CDR3 spells CASSPPGTGVLYEQYF. In DNA, the CDR3 is TGTGCCAGCTCACCACCCGGGACAGGGGTTCTCTACGAGCAGTACTTC.

In regard to this clone: At one boundary the junction diverges from the germline segment, which might be a read error. The V call is TRBV7-7, the J call TRBJ2-5, with unresolved D. Germline V gene sequence: CDR1 SSHAT, CDR2 FNYEAQ (reference sequence). The CDR3 loop spans 13 amino acids. The CDR3 reads CASSPLRLETQYF. The DNA of the CDR3 is TGTGCTAGCAGCCCCTTGAGGTTAGAGACCCAGTACTTC.

The CDR3: CASSLSWGLGEQYF. CDR3 sequence (DNA): TGCGCCAGCAGCTTGTCCTGGGGGCTTGGGGAGCAGTACTTC. The J gene is TRBJ2-7, the V gene TRBV5-1; the D gene is possibly TRBD1 (6 bases). The V end was cut by 1 base, the J end by 7 bases, with 15 bases between. The CDR3 is 14 residues long. Per the germline V gene, CDR1 is SGHRS and CDR2 is YFSETQ.

This clone has a handful of counts. J is TRBJ1-1 and V is TRBV27; 7 bases are shared with TRBD1. Germline-derived CDR1 and CDR2 are MNHEY and SMNVEV (reference sequence). The CDR3 runs 13 residues. Trimming removed 5 bases from V and 5 bases from J; junction bases left unmatched: 5. DNA of the CDR3: TGTGCCAGCAGTATGTACAGGGGTACTGAAGCTTTCTTT. Encoded protein: CASSMYRGTEAFF.

This clone was seen a few times. The chain couples TRBV5-6 to TRBJ1-5, with D uncertain. The V end lost 2 bases, the J end lost 7 bases, and 13 bases lay between the germline ends. The germline V gene encodes CDR1 SGHDT and CDR2 YYEEEE. The CDR3 contains 14 residues. This chain's CDR3 is CASSFRDSGQPQHF. The CDR3 DNA reads as TGTGCCAGCAGCTTCCGGGATTCAGGACAGCCCCAGCATTTT. Combining the CDR3 with reference TRBV5-6 and TRBJ1-5 gives the whole variable domain DAGVTQSPTHLIKTRGQQVTLRCSPKSGHDTVSWYQQALGQGPQFIFQYYEEEERQRGNFPDRFSGHQFPNYSSELNVNALLLGDSALYLCASSFRDSGQPQHFGDGTRLSIL.

The V and J genes are TRBV29-1 and TRBJ1-2, with 9 bases matching TRBD1. V dropped 1 base and J dropped 5; count of bases not matched to a gene: 14. The CDR3 extends over 17 amino acids. Germline V gene lookup returns CDR1 SQVTM and CDR2 ANQGSEA. CDR3 sequence: CSVEGWDRAQEGYGYTF. The CDR3 nucleotides read TGCAGCGTTGAAGGATGGGACAGGGCCCAGGAGGGGTATGGCTACACCTTC.

The chain recombines TRBV5-1 with TRBJ1-4; 9 bases map to TRBD1. This CDR3 is built from 15 residues. CDR1 is SGHRS and CDR2 is YFSETQ in the germline V gene. After removal of 3 bases from V and 8 bases from J, the junction contained 8 bases not matched to a gene. CDR3 DNA: TGCGCCAGCAGCTCGGCCGGGACAGGGTCCGAAAAACTGTTTTTT. It specifies CASSSAGTGSEKLFF.

The CDR3 DNA sequence: TGTGCCAGCAGTGAATTCGGGACAGGGGGCATCGGCGGGAGGGAGCAGTACTTC. Protein product: CASSEFGTGGIGGREQYF. The chain employs TRBV2 and TRBJ2-7; 12 nucleotides align to TRBD1. This CDR3 contains 18 residues. The trim removed 2 bases at V and 7 bases at J, leaving 15 bases unmatched. Germline CDR1 reads SNHLY; CDR2 reads FYNNEI.

The V call is TRBV11-3, the J call TRBJ2-1, with no clear D. Germline-derived CDR1 and CDR2 are SGHNT and YENEEA. V was pared by 1 base and J by 7 bases, with 8 bases between. The CDR3 spans 13 residues. CDR3 in DNA: TGTGCCAGCAGCTTAGGGAGCCTTAATGAGCAGTTCTTC. Translating it yields CASSLGSLNEQFF.

This clone was detected once. The CDR3 loop is CASSVERDNSPLHF. As DNA, the CDR3 is TGTGCCAGCAGCGTAGAGAGGGATAATTCACCCCTCCACTTT. This chain joins TRBV9 and TRBJ1-6; no clear D gene. Germline V gene data show CDR1 as SGDLS and CDR2 as YYNGEE. The CDR3 sequence is 14 residues long. V lost 0 bases, J lost 5 bases, and 6 bases lay in between.

This rearrangement joins TRBV15 to TRBJ2-1; TRBD2 matches at 7 bases. Trimming took 5 bases from V and 12 from J; bases not matched to a gene: 10. The CDR3 has 13 amino acids. CDR1 LNHNV and CDR2 YYDKDF come from the germline V gene (reference sequence). The CDR3 DNA follows: TGTGCCACCAGCTTCGATCAGGGAGGGATGCAGTTCTTC. Amino acids: CATSFDQGGMQFF.

This chain connects TRBV28 to TRBJ1-6; the match to TRBD1 covers 7 bases. V dropped 6 bases and J dropped 9; count of bases not matched to a gene: 8. The CDR3 has 14 residues. Germline V gene data show CDR1 as MDHEN and CDR2 as SYDVKM. This chain's CDR3 is CASRQGVQGSPLHF. The CDR3 nucleotides read TGTGCCAGCAGGCAGGGGGTGCAGGGTTCACCCCTCCACTTT.

The chain recombines TRBV5-1 with TRBJ1-4; D is unresolved. This CDR3 contains 13 residues. Trimming took 5 bases from V and 5 from J, leaving 10 bases between them. The germline V gene has CDR1 SGHRS and CDR2 YFSETQ. CDR3 DNA sequence: TGCGCCAGCAGTGGTGGGCCGAATGAAAAACTGTTTTTT. This sequence encodes CASSGGPNEKLFF.

This clone has a handful of counts. This chain joins TRBV29-1 and TRBJ1-6; TRBD1 matches 12 bases. With V trimmed by 7 bases and J by 9 bases, 4 bases remained unmatched. CDR3 length: 13 amino acids. Germline V gene sequence: CDR1 SQVTM, CDR2 ANQGSEA. CDR3 sequence (DNA): TGCAGCGCGGGACAGGGGGCAGGTTCACCCCTCCACTTT. Amino acid sequence: CSAGQGAGSPLHF.

As for this clone: Other nucleotide sequences in the sample specify the same CDR3. The chain couples TRBV5-4 to TRBJ2-3; TRBD1 matches 7 bases. The CDR3 extends over 15 amino acids. J was trimmed by 1 base and V by 0 bases; bases with no gene match: 2. Germline V gene sequence: CDR1 SGHNT, CDR2 YYREEE (reference sequence). CDR3 sequence: CASSLGTGGTDTQYF. The CDR3 bases are TGTGCCAGCAGCTTGGGGACAGGCGGCACAGATACGCAGTATTTT.

The chain is built from TRBV7-2 and TRBJ1-1; maybe TRBD1 (5 bases). CDR1 is SGHTA, CDR2 FQGNSA, per germline. Trimming shortened V by 5 bases and J by 1 base, and 14 bases separated the two germline ends. The CDR3 totals 15 residues. CDR3 loop: CASSPEGLPNTEAFF. The CDR3 nucleotides read TGTGCCAGCAGCCCGGAGGGACTTCCGAACACTGAAGCTTTCTTT.

This clone was seen more than once but under ten times. The chain has TRBV9 and TRBJ2-5; possibly TRBD1 for D (7 bases). Trimming took off 3 bases at V and 5 bases at J, with 17 bases between the two ends. Germline loops: CDR1 SGDLS, CDR2 YYNGEE. The CDR3 runs 15 residues. Here the CDR3 reads CASSASHPGGETQYF. The CDR3 DNA reads TGTGCCAGCAGCGCCAGTCACCCAGGGGGGGAGACCCAGTACTTC.

The chain uses TRBV7-9 and TRBJ2-1; D gene unclear. There are 14 residues in the CDR3. V was trimmed by 0 bases and J by 6 bases, leaving 9 bases between them. The germline CDR1 and CDR2 sequences are SEHNR and FQNEAQ (reference sequence). In DNA form, the CDR3 reads TGTGCCAGCAGCTTAGCGAACAGCCCCAATGAGCAGTTCTTC. It encodes CASSLANSPNEQFF.

This clone was seen a single time. This chain joins TRBV15 and TRBJ1-5; possibly TRBD1 for D (6 bases). Germline V gene sequence: CDR1 LNHNV, CDR2 YYDKDF (reference sequence). V shed 0 bases and J shed 2 bases, with 8 bases lying between them. This CDR3 comprises 15 residues. CDR3 nucleotide sequence: TGTGCCACCAGCAGAGAGCCAGGGGGCAATCAGCCCCAGCATTTT. Its translation: CATSREPGGNQPQHF.

The V and J genes are TRBV29-1 and TRBJ1-5; tentative D call: TRBD1 (6 bases). The V gene's germline CDR1 is SQVTM and CDR2 ANQGSEA. The CDR3 has 13 residues. V was shortened by 6 bases and J by 6 bases, with 15 bases between the two germline ends. In nucleotides, the CDR3 is TGCAGCGTAGCCACGGGAGGGGGTCAGCCCCAGCATTTT. Residues: CSVATGGGQPQHF.

The chain couples TRBV3-1 (or the pseudogene TRBV3-2) to TRBJ2-5, with 10 bases identical to TRBD1. Germline V gene data show CDR1 as LGHDT and CDR2 as YNNKEL (reference sequence). This CDR3 is built from 15 residues. V gave up 3 bases and J gave up 3 bases; unmatched junction bases: 4. CDR3 amino acids: CASSQAGTGEETQYF. The CDR3 DNA reads as TGTGCCAGCAGCCAGGCCGGGACAGGGGAAGAGACCCAGTACTTC.

The chain uses TRBV27 and TRBJ1-5, with a tentative D call TRBD1 (5 bases). Germline CDR1 reads MNHEY; CDR2 reads SMNVEV (reference sequence). Trimming shortened V by 0 bases and J by 2 bases, and 8 bases separated the two germline ends. The CDR3 runs to 15 residues. This CDR3 reads CASSLSTGGNQPQHF. CDR3 sequence (DNA): TGTGCCAGCAGTTTATCGACGGGGGGCAATCAGCCCCAGCATTTT.